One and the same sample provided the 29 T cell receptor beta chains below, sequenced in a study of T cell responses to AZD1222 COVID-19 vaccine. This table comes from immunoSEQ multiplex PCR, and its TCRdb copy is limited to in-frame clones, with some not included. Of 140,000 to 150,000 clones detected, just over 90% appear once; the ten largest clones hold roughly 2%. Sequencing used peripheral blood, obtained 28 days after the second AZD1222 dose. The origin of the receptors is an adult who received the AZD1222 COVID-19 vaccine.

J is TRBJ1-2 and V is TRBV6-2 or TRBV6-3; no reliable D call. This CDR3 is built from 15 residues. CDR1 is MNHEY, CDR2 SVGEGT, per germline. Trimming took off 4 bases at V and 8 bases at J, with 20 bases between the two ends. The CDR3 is CASSSDISVVSGYTF. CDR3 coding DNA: TGTGCCAGCAGTTCCGACATTTCCGTCGTGAGCGGCTACACCTTC.

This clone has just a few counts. The CDR3 spells CASSLHRGGRRDTEAFF. CDR3 nucleotide sequence: TGTGCCAGTAGTCTTCACAGGGGAGGGAGGCGGGACACTGAAGCTTTCTTT. V gene TRBV19 combines with J gene TRBJ1-1; 7 bases map to TRBD1. V lost 5 bases to trimming and J lost 3 bases; unmatched junction nucleotides: 15. Germline V CDR1 and CDR2: LNHDA, SQIVND (reference sequence). The CDR3 extends over 17 amino acids.

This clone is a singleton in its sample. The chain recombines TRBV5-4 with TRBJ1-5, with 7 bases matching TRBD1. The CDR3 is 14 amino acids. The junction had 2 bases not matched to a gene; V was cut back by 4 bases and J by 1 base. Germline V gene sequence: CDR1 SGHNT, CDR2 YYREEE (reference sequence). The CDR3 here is CASSRQGSNQPQHF. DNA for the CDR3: TGTGCCAGCAGCCGACAGGGAAGCAATCAGCCCCAGCATTTT.

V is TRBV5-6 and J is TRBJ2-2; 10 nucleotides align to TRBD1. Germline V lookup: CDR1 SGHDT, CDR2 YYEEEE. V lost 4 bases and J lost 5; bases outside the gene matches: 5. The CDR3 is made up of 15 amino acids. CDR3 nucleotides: TGTGCCAGCAGCAGGCCGGGACAGGGGACCGGGGAGCTGTTTTTT. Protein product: CASSRPGQGTGELFF. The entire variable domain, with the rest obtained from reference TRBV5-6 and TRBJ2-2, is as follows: DAGVTQSPTHLIKTRGQQVTLRCSPKSGHDTVSWYQQALGQGPQFIFQYYEEEERQRGNFPDRFSGHQFPNYSSELNVNALLLGDSALYLCASSRPGQGTGELFFGEGSRLTVL.

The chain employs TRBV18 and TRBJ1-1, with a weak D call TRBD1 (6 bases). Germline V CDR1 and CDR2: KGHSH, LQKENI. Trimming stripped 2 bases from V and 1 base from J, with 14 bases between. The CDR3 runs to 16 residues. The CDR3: CASSPWQGMENTEAFF. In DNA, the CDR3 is TGTGCCAGCTCACCATGGCAGGGGATGGAGAACACTGAAGCTTTCTTT.

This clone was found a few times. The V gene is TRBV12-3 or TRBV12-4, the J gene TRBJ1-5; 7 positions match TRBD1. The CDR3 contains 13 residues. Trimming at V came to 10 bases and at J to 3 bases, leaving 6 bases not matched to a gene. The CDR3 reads CAISGQANQPQHF. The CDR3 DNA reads TGTGCCATCTCAGGACAGGCCAATCAGCCCCAGCATTTT.

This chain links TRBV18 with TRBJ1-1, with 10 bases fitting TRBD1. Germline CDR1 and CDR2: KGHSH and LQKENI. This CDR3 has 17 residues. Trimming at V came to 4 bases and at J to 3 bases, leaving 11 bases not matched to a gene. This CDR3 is CASSLKGQGISHTEAFF. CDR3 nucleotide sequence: TGTGCCAGCTCACTTAAGGGACAGGGGATTTCGCACACTGAAGCTTTCTTT.

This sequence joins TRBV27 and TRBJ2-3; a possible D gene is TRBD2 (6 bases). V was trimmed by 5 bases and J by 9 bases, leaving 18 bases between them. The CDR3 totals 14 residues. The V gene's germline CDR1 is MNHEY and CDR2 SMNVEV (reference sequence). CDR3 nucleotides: TGTGCCAGCAGTGCGACTAGTTATGCCTTAACGCAGTATTTT. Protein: CASSATSYALTQYF.

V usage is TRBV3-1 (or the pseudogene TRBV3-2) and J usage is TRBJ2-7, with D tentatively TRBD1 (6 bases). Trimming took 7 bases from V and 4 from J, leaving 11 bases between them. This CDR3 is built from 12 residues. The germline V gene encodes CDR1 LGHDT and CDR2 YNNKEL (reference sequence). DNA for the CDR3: TGTGCCAGCACATTAGGGGGTTACGAGCAGTACTTC. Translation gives CASTLGGYEQYF.

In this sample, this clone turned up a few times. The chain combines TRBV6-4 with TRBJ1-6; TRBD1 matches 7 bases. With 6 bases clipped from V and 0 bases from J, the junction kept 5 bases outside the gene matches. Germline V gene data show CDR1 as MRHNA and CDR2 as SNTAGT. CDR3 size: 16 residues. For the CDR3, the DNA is TGTGCCAGCAGGGACAGGTCGAGCTCCTATAATTCACCCCTCCACTTT. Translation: CASRDRSSSYNSPLHF.

The CDR3 DNA reads as TGTGCCAGCAGTGAAGTAGGGGGCACCTACGAGCAGTACTTC. It yields the protein CASSEVGGTYEQYF. This chain connects TRBV6-1 to TRBJ2-7; 7 positions match TRBD1. This CDR3 contains 14 residues. Trimming at V came to 1 base and at J to 2 bases, leaving 2 bases not matched to a gene. Germline lookup yields CDR1 MNHNS and CDR2 SASEGT.

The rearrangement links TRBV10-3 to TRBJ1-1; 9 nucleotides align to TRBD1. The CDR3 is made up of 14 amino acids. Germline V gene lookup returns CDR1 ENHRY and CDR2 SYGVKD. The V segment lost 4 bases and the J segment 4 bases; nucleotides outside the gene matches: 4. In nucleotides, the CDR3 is TGTGCCATCAGTGGGACAGGGGAGGGCACTGAAGCTTTCTTT. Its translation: CAISGTGEGTEAFF.

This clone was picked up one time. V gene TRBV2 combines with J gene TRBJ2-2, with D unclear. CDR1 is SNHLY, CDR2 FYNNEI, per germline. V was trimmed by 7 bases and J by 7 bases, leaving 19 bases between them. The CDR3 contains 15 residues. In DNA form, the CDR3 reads TGTGCCAGCACTCAGACTCGCTCAACTGGCGGGGAGCTGTTTTTT. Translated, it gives CASTQTRSTGGELFF. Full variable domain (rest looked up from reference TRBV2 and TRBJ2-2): EPEVTQTPSHQVTQMGQEVILRCVPISNHLYFYWYRQILGQKVEFLVSFYNNEISEKSEIFDDQFSVERPDGSNFTLKIRSTKLEDSAMYFCASTQTRSTGGELFFGEGSRLTVL.

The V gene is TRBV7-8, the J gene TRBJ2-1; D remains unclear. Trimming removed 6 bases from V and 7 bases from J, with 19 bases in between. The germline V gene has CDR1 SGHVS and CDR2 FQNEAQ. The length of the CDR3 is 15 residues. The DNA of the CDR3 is TGTGCCAGCAGTTCGCGAGGACGATCGGGTAATGAGCAGTTCTTC. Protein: CASSSRGRSGNEQFF.

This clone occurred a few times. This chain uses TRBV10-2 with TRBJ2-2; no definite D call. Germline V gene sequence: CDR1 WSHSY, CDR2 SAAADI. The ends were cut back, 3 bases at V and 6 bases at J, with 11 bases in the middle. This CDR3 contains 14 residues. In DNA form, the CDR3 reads TGCGCCAGCAGTGAATTTGGCTGGTCCGGGGAGCTGTTTTTT. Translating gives CASSEFGWSGELFF.

CDR3 sequence reads: CAGRVGGTVGGYTF. CDR3 nucleotide sequence: TGTGCCGGAAGAGTCGGGGGTACGGTTGGTGGCTACACCTTC. The V gene is TRBV6-5, the J gene TRBJ1-2; the D gene is possibly TRBD1 (5 bases). This CDR3 comprises 14 residues. V was shortened by 11 bases and J by 7 bases, with 23 bases between the two germline ends. CDR1 and CDR2 from the germline V gene are MNHEY and SVGAGI.

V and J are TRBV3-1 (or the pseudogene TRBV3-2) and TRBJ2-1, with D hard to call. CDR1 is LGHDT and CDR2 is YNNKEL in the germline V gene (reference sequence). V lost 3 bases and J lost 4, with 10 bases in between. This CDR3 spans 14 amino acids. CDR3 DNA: TGTGCCAGCAGCCATGTATCTAGATACAATGAGCAGTTCTTC. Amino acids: CASSHVSRYNEQFF.

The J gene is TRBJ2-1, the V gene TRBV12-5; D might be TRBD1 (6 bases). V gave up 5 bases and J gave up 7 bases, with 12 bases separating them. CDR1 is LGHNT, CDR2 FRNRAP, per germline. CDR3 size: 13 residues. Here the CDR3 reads CASGDTRGNEQFF. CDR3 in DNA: TGTGCTAGTGGTGATACGAGGGGGAATGAGCAGTTCTTC.

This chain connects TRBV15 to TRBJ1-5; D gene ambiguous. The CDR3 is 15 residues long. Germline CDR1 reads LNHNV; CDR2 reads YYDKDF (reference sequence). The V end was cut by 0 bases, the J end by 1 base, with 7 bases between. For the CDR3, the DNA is TGTGCCACCAGCAGAGATATGCGCAGCAATCAGCCCCAGCATTTT. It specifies CATSRDMRSNQPQHF.

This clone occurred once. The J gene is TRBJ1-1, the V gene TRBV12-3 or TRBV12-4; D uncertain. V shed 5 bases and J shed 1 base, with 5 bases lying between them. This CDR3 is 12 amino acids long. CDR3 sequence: CASSVRNTEAFF. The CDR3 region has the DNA TGTGCCAGCAGTGTTCGGAACACTGAAGCTTTCTTT.

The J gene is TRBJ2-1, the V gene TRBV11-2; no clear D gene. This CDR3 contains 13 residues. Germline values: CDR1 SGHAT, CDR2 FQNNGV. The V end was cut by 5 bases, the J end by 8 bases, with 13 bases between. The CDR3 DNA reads TGTGCCAGCAGCCTGTGGGCCCTAGATGAGCAGTTCTTC. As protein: CASSLWALDEQFF.

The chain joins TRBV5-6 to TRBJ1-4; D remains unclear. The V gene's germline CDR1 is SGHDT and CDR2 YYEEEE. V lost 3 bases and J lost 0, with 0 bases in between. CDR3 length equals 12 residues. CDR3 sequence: CASSSTNEKLFF. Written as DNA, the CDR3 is TGTGCCAGCAGCTCAACTAATGAAAAACTGTTTTTT.

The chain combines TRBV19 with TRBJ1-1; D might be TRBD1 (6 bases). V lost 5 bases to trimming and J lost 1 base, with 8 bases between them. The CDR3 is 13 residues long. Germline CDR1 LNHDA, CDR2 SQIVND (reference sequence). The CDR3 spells CASSRTENTEAFF. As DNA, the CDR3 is TGTGCCAGTAGTCGGACAGAGAACACTGAAGCTTTCTTT.

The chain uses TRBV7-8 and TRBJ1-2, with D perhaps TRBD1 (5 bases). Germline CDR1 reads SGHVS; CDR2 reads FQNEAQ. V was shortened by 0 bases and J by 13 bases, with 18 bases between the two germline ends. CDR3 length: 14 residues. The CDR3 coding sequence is TGTGCCAGCAGCTTAGCGCGGCAGGGCCTCCGGCCCACCTTC. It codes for CASSLARQGLRPTF.

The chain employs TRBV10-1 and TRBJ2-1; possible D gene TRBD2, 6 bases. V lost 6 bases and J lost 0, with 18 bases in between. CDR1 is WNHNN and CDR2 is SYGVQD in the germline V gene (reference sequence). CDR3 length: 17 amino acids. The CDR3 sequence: CASRTPWAAGSYNEQFF. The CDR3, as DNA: TGCGCCAGCAGGACCCCCTGGGCAGCGGGCTCCTACAATGAGCAGTTCTTC.

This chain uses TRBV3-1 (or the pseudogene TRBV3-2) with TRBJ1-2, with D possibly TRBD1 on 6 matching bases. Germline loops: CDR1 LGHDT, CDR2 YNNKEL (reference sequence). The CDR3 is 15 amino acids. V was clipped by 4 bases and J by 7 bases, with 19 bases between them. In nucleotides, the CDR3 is TGTGCCAGCAGCCCAAGGGGGGGCGGGGGCTTTGGCTACACCTTC. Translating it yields CASSPRGGGGFGYTF.

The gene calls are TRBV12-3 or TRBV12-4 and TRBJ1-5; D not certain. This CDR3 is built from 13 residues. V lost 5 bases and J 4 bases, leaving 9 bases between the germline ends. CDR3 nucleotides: TGTGCCAGCAGTCGGGCTTTAAATCAGCCCCAGCATTTT. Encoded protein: CASSRALNQPQHF.

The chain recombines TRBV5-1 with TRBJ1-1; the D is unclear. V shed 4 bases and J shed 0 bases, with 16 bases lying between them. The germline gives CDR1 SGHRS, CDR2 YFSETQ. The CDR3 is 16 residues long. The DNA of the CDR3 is TGCGCCAGCAGCAGTGTGAGCCCTGTTATGAACACTGAAGCTTTCTTT. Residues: CASSSVSPVMNTEAFF.

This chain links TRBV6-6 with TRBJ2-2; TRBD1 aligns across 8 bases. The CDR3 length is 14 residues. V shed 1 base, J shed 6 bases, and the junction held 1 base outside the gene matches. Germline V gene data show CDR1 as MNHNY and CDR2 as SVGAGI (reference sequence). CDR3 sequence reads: CASSYLQGAGELFF. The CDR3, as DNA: TGTGCCAGCAGTTACTTACAGGGGGCCGGGGAGCTGTTTTTT.